A selection of T cell receptor beta chains follows, all from one sample in a study of beta chain features in type 1 diabetes. The assay was immunoSEQ multiplex PCR, and TCRdb's table has in-frame clones only and misses some. In the table there are 150,000 to 200,000 clones, roughly 59% of which are singletons. The specimen was naive CD4+ T cells from blood. These receptors were taken from a man aged 30 to 39 with type 1 diabetes. Both conserved end residues are part of each CDR3. D genes are given only for firm matches. Clone size, where shown, is once, few, many, or a class for clones that have expanded.

V	D	size	J	length	CDR3	DNA
TRBV18	TRBD1	.	TRBJ1-5	20	CASSPFPPGQGLPGGQPQHF	TGTGCCAGCTCACCCTTCCCCCCGGGACAGGGCCTTCCCGGAGGTCAGCCCCAGCATTTT
TRBV28	TRBD1	.	TRBJ1-2	14	CASSSPTGADGYTF	TGTGCCAGCAGTTCTCCGACAGGGGCGGATGGCTACACCTTC
TRBV2	TRBD2	.	TRBJ2-1	15	CASSGTAGGGNEQFF	TGTGCCAGCAGTGGTACAGCGGGGGGAGGTAATGAGCAGTTCTTC
TRBV9	TRBD1	.	TRBJ1-2	16	CASSVGTGGNSYGYTF	TGTGCCAGCAGCGTAGGAACAGGGGGGAACAGCTATGGCTACACCTTC
TRBV6-1	.	.	TRBJ2-7	13	CASSDGQTYEQYF	TGTGCCAGCAGTGACGGGCAGACCTACGAGCAGTACTTC
TRBV7-9	.	.	TRBJ2-7	13	CASSLNREWEQYF	TGTGCCAGCAGCTTAAATAGGGAATGGGAGCAGTACTTC
TRBV10-3	TRBD1	.	TRBJ2-7	14	CAISEGQGAYEQYF	TGTGCCATCAGTGAGGGACAGGGGGCCTACGAGCAGTACTTC
TRBV5-1	.	.	TRBJ2-3	14	CASSAGQSTDTQYF	TGCGCCAGCAGCGCGGGACAGAGCACAGATACGCAGTATTTT
TRBV7-2	TRBD1	.	TRBJ2-5	13	CASSPRGRETQYF	TGTGCCAGCAGCCCGAGGGGGCGAGAGACCCAGTACTTC
TRBV9	.	.	TRBJ2-5	15	CASNTPRGEGETQYF	TGTGCCAGCAATACTCCCAGGGGGGAGGGAGAGACCCAGTACTTC
TRBV20-1	.	.	TRBJ2-5	11	CSASERETQYF	TGCAGTGCTAGCGAGAGGGAGACCCAGTACTTC
TRBV25-1	.	once	TRBJ1-3	13	CASSLGSGNTIYF	TGTGCCAGCAGTCTCGGGTCGGGAAACACCATATATTTT
TRBV4-2	TRBD2	few	TRBJ2-3	16	CASTPVPAGTTDTQYF	TGTGCCAGCACCCCTGTCCCAGCGGGGACCACAGATACGCAGTATTTT
TRBV9	TRBD2	.	TRBJ2-7	15	CASSVESSGGYEQYF	TGTGCCAGCAGCGTAGAATCTAGCGGGGGTTACGAGCAGTACTTC
TRBV7-2	.	.	TRBJ2-7	14	CASSLDSLAYEQYF	TGTGCCAGCAGCTTGGACTCCCTCGCCTACGAGCAGTACTTC
TRBV30	.	.	TRBJ1-4	12	CAWSGGSEKLFF	TGTGCCTGGAGTGGTGGTTCGGAAAAACTGTTTTTT
TRBV4-3	.	.	TRBJ2-3	13	CASSQGMVDTQYF	TGCGCCAGCAGCCAAGGGATGGTAGATACGCAGTATTTT
TRBV5-1	.	.	TRBJ2-3	14	CASSFIGGTNTQYF	TGCGCCAGCAGCTTTATCGGCGGAACGAATACGCAGTATTTT
TRBV6-6	.	few	TRBJ2-5	13	CASCERYQETQYF	TGTGCCAGCTGTGAGCGGTACCAAGAGACCCAGTACTTC
TRBV7-8	.	few	TRBJ2-7	15	CASSLVMGGRYEQYF	TGTGCCAGCAGCTTAGTTATGGGAGGTCGGTACGAGCAGTACTTC
TRBV9	.	.	TRBJ1-6	18	CASSPMDRSSSYNSPLHF	TGTGCCAGCAGCCCGATGGACCGATCAAGCTCCTATAATTCACCCCTCCACTTT
TRBV27	.	.	TRBJ2-3	13	CASSFGSSDTQYF	TGTGCCAGCAGTTTTGGGAGCTCAGATACGCAGTATTTT
TRBV5-1	.	.	TRBJ2-7	15	CASSLVPHDSGEQYF	TGCGCCAGCAGCTTGGTGCCGCACGATTCGGGGGAGCAGTACTTC
TRBV29-1	.	.	TRBJ2-5	14	CSVAGLLRGATQYF	TGCAGCGTTGCGGGCTTGTTGAGGGGGGCGACCCAGTACTTC
TRBV7-9	.	.	TRBJ2-3	17	CASSLSAGGVSTDTQYF	TGTGCCAGCAGCTTAAGCGCTGGCGGGGTTAGCACAGATACGCAGTATTTT
TRBV28	.	.	TRBJ1-2	11	CATENEAGYTF	TGTGCCACCGAGAACGAGGCTGGCTACACCTTC
TRBV29-1	.	.	TRBJ1-1	11	CSVESDTEAFF	TGCAGCGTTGAATCCGACACTGAAGCTTTCTTT
TRBV7-9	.	.	TRBJ2-1	15	CASSLTGSSYNEQFF	TGTGCCAGCAGCTTAACAGGGTCCAGCTACAATGAGCAGTTCTTC
TRBV29-1	.	.	TRBJ2-3	14	CSVGPGDPTDTQYF	TGCAGCGTTGGACCCGGAGACCCTACAGATACGCAGTATTTT
TRBV15	.	few	TRBJ2-3	18	CATSRDLIDPGGPDTQYF	TGTGCCACCAGCAGGGACCTTATCGACCCGGGGGGCCCAGATACGCAGTATTTT
TRBV7-9	.	.	TRBJ2-3	16	CASSFPIGQRTDTQYF	TGTGCCAGCAGCTTCCCTATCGGACAGCGCACAGATACGCAGTATTTT
TRBV6-5	.	.	TRBJ2-3	14	CASSYSASADTQYF	TGTGCCAGCAGTTACTCGGCATCGGCAGATACGCAGTATTTT
TRBV18	.	.	TRBJ2-1	14	CASSPPAGSNEQFF	TGTGCCAGCTCACCACCGGCAGGGAGCAATGAGCAGTTCTTC
TRBV23-1	.	few	TRBJ2-2	9	CASSHLLFF	TGCGCCAGCAGTCACCTGCTGTTTTTT
TRBV29-1	.	.	TRBJ1-4	13	CSGQQGIGEKLFF	TGCAGCGGTCAGCAGGGTATCGGTGAAAAACTGTTTTTT
TRBV5-1	.	once	TRBJ2-5	11	CASGGQETQYF	TGCGCCAGCGGGGGTCAAGAGACCCAGTACTTC